Shown below are 20 T cell receptor beta chains from a single sample sequenced in a study of blood T cell repertoires in COVID-19. Only in-frame clones appear in the TCRdb table, and some are missing; sequencing was by immunoSEQ multiplex PCR. The repertoire holds 110,000 or so clones, with 82% as singletons. Sequenced input: peripheral blood. The receptors stem from a human donor in a cohort sampled during active COVID-19.

The genes are TRBV2 and TRBJ1-1, with no clear D. There are 12 residues in the CDR3. With 6 bases removed from V and 5 bases from J, the gap between germline ends came to 10 bases. Per germline, CDR1 SNHLY and CDR2 FYNNEI. The CDR3 coding sequence is TGTGCCAGCAGCGATCCCGGGACTGAAGCTTTCTTT. As protein: CASSDPGTEAFF.

The chain uses TRBV18 and TRBJ2-3; 10 positions match TRBD2. The germline V gene has CDR1 KGHSH and CDR2 LQKENI. Trimming took 6 bases from V and 4 from J; bases not matched to a gene: 4. The CDR3 totals 14 residues. The CDR3 DNA sequence: TGTGCCAGCTCCCTTGGGACTAGCGCAGATACGCAGTATTTT. Residues: CASSLGTSADTQYF.

The chain couples TRBV7-2 to TRBJ1-5; the D is unclear. The CDR3 runs to 14 residues. CDR1 SGHTA and CDR2 FQGNSA come from the germline V gene. V was pared by 5 bases and J by 2 bases, with 10 bases between. The CDR3 sequence is CASSPHQGNQPQHF. The CDR3 DNA follows: TGTGCCAGCAGCCCCCATCAGGGCAATCAGCCCCAGCATTTT.

The chain has TRBV6-5 and TRBJ1-4, with TRBD1 matching 8 bases. J lost 5 bases, V lost 7 bases, and 3 bases had no gene match. This CDR3 region has 13 residues. The germline V gene has CDR1 MNHEY and CDR2 SVGAGI. The CDR3 sequence is CASKRTGNEKLFF. The CDR3 DNA sequence: TGTGCCAGCAAGCGGACAGGGAATGAAAAACTGTTTTTT.

The chain couples TRBV28 to TRBJ2-7; D call uncertain. The CDR3 is made up of 14 amino acids. Trimming removed 6 bases at V and 2 bases at J, with 14 bases between. Germline CDR1 reads MDHEN; CDR2 reads SYDVKM. Here the CDR3 reads CASRGTTVPYEQYF. The CDR3 DNA is TGTGCCAGCAGGGGTACAACAGTCCCCTACGAGCAGTACTTC.

This clone was seen more than once but under ten times. The CDR3 region is CASSLDPGTSYEQYF. DNA for the CDR3: TGCGCCAGCAGCTTGGACCCAGGAACCTCCTACGAGCAGTACTTC. The rearrangement links TRBV5-1 to TRBJ2-7; D gene unclear. Germline-derived CDR1 and CDR2 are SGHRS and YFSETQ. The CDR3 runs to 15 residues. Trimming took off 0 bases at V and 0 bases at J, with 10 bases between the two ends.

The rearrangement joins TRBV5-1 to TRBJ2-1; the match to TRBD2 covers 7 bases. The V segment lost 4 bases and the J segment 4 bases; nucleotides outside the gene matches: 2. There are 13 residues in the CDR3. Per the germline V gene, CDR1 is SGHRS and CDR2 is YFSETQ. CDR3 sequence (DNA): TGCGCCAGCAGCATCGGGGGGTACAATGAGCAGTTCTTC. Residues: CASSIGGYNEQFF.

V is TRBV7-8 and J is TRBJ1-6, with a possible D match to TRBD1 (5 bases). CDR1 is SGHVS and CDR2 is FQNEAQ in the germline V gene. The CDR3 has 16 residues. Deletions cut 7 bases from V and 8 bases from J, with 21 bases between. The DNA for the CDR3 is TGTGCCAGCACCTTGGAGGGGAGTCGAATCGATTCACCCCTCCACTTT. Residues: CASTLEGSRIDSPLHF. Full variable domain (outside the CDR3, taken from reference TRBV7-8 and TRBJ1-6): GAGVSQSPRYKVAKRGQDVALRCDPISGHVSLFWYQQALGQGPEFLTYFQNEAQLDKSGLPSDRFFAERPEGSVSTLKIQRTQQEDSAVYLCASTLEGSRIDSPLHFGNGTRLTVT.

The DNA of the CDR3 is TGTGCCAGCAGTGAAGAACGTGCGGGGGGAGCGACCCAGTACTTC. Its protein is CASSEERAGGATQYF. The chain joins TRBV2 to TRBJ2-5, with 8 bases fitting TRBD2. Germline values: CDR1 SNHLY, CDR2 FYNNEI. The CDR3 is 15 residues long. The ends lost 1 base at V and 7 bases at J; junction bases unmatched: 8.

The genes are TRBV10-3 and TRBJ2-3; the match to TRBD2 covers 11 bases. The trim removed 2 bases at V and 2 bases at J, leaving 6 bases unmatched. This CDR3 contains 17 residues. Germline assignment: CDR1 ENHRY and CDR2 SYGVKD. DNA of the CDR3: TGTGCCATCAGTGAGCCGGGACTAGCGGCCCCCACAGATACGCAGTATTTT. Its translation is CAISEPGLAAPTDTQYF.

The genes are TRBV20-1 and TRBJ2-5; TRBD2 aligns across 8 bases. The CDR3 is 15 residues long. Germline lookup yields CDR1 DFQATT and CDR2 SNEGSKA (reference sequence). J gave up 4 bases and V 3 bases, and 10 bases lay outside the gene matches. The CDR3 is CSASPSGGAPETQYF. CDR3 coding DNA: TGCAGTGCTAGTCCGTCCGGGGGGGCCCCAGAGACCCAGTACTTC.

The V call is TRBV4-1, the J call TRBJ2-5; 10 bases are a match to TRBD1. With V trimmed by 0 bases and J by 5 bases, 9 bases remained unmatched. Germline CDR1 is MGHRA and CDR2 is YSYEKL. The CDR3 loop spans 17 amino acids. The CDR3 spells CASSQDFKTGGRETQYF. In DNA, the CDR3 is TGCGCCAGCAGCCAAGATTTTAAGACAGGGGGCCGTGAGACCCAGTACTTC.

The chain has TRBV7-6 and TRBJ2-1; 8 bases align to TRBD2. Germline-derived CDR1 and CDR2 are SGHVS and FNYEAQ. This CDR3 contains 19 residues. V gave up 3 bases and J gave up 4 bases; unmatched junction bases: 17. The CDR3, as DNA: TGTGCCAGCAGCTTCCCCTCAGGGCGGGGGGCCTCGGGATACAATGAGCAGTTCTTC. It yields the protein CASSFPSGRGASGYNEQFF.

The chain has TRBV10-3 and TRBJ1-2; 11 nucleotides match TRBD1. The CDR3 extends over 14 amino acids. Germline lookup yields CDR1 ENHRY and CDR2 SYGVKD. Trimming cost V 6 bases and J 3 bases; bases outside gene matches: 3. CDR3 bases: TGTGCCATCAGATGGACAGGGGGCGACTATGGCTACACCTTC. As protein: CAIRWTGGDYGYTF.

This sequence joins TRBV18 and TRBJ2-5, with TRBD2 matching 8 bases. The CDR3 consists of 15 residues. Germline V gene sequence: CDR1 KGHSH, CDR2 LQKENI. The V and J ends lost 2 bases and 5 bases, in that order; junction bases with no gene match: 7. The CDR3 spells CASSPVGGARETQYF. The CDR3 DNA follows: TGTGCCAGCTCACCAGTCGGGGGGGCCCGGGAGACCCAGTACTTC.

This sequence joins TRBV5-1 and TRBJ1-6, with a weak D call TRBD1 (5 bases). The CDR3 is 16 amino acids. Per germline, CDR1 SGHRS and CDR2 YFSETQ. V dropped 5 bases and J dropped 8 bases, with 20 bases sitting between them. The CDR3: CASRTGAGADDSPLHF. CDR3 DNA: TGCGCCAGCAGGACTGGGGCTGGGGCCGATGATTCACCCCTCCACTTT.

The chain recombines TRBV2 with TRBJ2-5; D may be TRBD1 (5 bases). The CDR3 consists of 15 residues. The V gene's germline CDR1 is SNHLY and CDR2 FYNNEI. With 5 bases removed from V and 2 bases from J, the gap between germline ends came to 15 bases. The CDR3 coding sequence is TGTGCCAGCAGTTACCCAGGGAATGATCAAGAGACCCAGTACTTC. Its translation: CASSYPGNDQETQYF.

V gene TRBV7-2 combines with J gene TRBJ2-5, with 7 bases matching TRBD1. From germline, CDR1 is SGHTA and CDR2 FQGNSA. The CDR3 is 14 residues long. Trimming cost V 5 bases and J 6 bases; bases outside gene matches: 9. This CDR3 reads CASSAGQAVKTQYF. The DNA for the CDR3 is TGTGCCAGCAGCGCCGGACAGGCTGTGAAGACCCAGTACTTC.

The chain links TRBV6-6 to TRBJ1-2; D is perhaps TRBD1 (5 bases). V gave up 6 bases and J gave up 4 bases, with 15 bases separating them. Germline assignment: CDR1 MNHNY and CDR2 SVGAGI (reference sequence). The CDR3 has 14 amino acids. The CDR3 region has the DNA TGTGCCAGCAGGGCTACAGGACCCTCCTATGGCTACACCTTC. The encoded protein is CASRATGPSYGYTF.

The CDR3 reads CASSLGTGSSYNSPLHF. In nucleotides, the CDR3 is TGTGCCAGCAGCTTGGGGACAGGGAGCTCCTATAATTCACCCCTCCACTTT. The chain recombines TRBV7-2 with TRBJ1-6; 9 positions agree with TRBD1. This CDR3 region has 17 residues. CDR1 is SGHTA and CDR2 is FQGNSA in the germline V gene. Losses at the gene ends were 3 bases for V and 0 bases for J; bases not matched to a gene: 3.